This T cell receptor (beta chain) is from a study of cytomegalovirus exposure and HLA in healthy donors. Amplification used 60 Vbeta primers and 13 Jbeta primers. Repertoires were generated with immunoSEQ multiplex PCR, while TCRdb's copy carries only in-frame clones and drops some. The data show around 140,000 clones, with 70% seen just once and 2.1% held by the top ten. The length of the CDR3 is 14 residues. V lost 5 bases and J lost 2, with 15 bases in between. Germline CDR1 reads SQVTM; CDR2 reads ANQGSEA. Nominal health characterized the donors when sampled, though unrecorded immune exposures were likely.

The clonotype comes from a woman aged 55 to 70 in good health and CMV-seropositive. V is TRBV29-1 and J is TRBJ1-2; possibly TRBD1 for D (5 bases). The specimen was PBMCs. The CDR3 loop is CSVLPPTVNYGYTF. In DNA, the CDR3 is TGCAGCGTTCTTCCCCCGACAGTCAACTATGGCTACACCTTC.